This section outlines one T cell receptor beta chain sequence together with its context. What it recognizes is unknown. Measured with immunoSEQ multiplex PCR; TCRdb has only the in-frame clones, and not every one. This table has about 180,000 clones, 90% to 95% appearing once. The sample belongs to a study of T cell responses to AZD1222 COVID-19 vaccine. General study findings and limits: Seropositive AZD1222 recipients at baseline numbered only five or six. After two AZD1222 doses, spike-specific TCR breadth and depth rose versus day 0. The donor cohort was predominantly white British with a female majority, and clonal diversity may have been underestimated. Nearly half of spike-specific TCRs reportedly target variant regions that are unmutated in the B.1.351 and B.1.1.7 variants.

Germline loops: CDR1 GTSNPN, CDR2 SVGIG (reference sequence). V lost 8 bases and J lost 9; bases outside the gene matches: 6. The CDR3 totals 11 residues. The gene calls are TRBV30 and TRBJ2-1; TRBD2 matches at 8 bases. This specimen was peripheral blood, taken 28 days after the second AZD1222 dose. The TCR sequence derives from an adult who received the AZD1222 COVID-19 vaccine. CDR3 sequence: CAPHGGGEQFF. The DNA of the CDR3 is TGTGCCCCCCACGGGGGGGGTGAGCAGTTCTTC. The complete variable domain, with remaining parts taken from reference TRBV30 and TRBJ2-1, reads SQTIHQWPATLVQPVGSPLSLECTVEGTSNPNLYWYRQAAGRGLQLLFYSVGIGQISSEVPQNLSASRPQDRQFILSSKKLLLSDSGFYLCAPHGGGEQFFGPGTRLTVL.